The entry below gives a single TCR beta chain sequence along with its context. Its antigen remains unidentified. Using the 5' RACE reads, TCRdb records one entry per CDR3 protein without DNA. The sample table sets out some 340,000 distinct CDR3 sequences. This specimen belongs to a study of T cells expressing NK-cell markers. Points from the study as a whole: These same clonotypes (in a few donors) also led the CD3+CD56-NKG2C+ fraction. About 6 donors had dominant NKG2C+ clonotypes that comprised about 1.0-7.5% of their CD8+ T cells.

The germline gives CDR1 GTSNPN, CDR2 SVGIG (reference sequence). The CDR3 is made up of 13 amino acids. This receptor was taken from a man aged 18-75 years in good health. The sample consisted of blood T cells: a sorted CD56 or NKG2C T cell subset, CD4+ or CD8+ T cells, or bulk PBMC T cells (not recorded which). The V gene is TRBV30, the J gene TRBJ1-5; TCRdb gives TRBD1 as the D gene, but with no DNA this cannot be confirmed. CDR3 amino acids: CAWSTGWDQPQHF.